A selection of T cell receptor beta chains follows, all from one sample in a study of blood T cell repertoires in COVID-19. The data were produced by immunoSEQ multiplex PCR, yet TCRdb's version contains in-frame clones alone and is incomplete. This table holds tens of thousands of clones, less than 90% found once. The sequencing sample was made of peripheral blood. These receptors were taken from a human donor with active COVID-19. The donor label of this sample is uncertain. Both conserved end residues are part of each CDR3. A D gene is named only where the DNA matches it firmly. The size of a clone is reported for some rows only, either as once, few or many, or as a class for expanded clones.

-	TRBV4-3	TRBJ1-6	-	TGCGCCAGCAGCCAAGACGGGACTGGTTCACCCCTCCACTTT	CASSQDGTGSPLHF
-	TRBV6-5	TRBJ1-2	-	TGTGCCAGCAGTTACCCGTCGGGAGGAGGCTACACCTTC	CASSYPSGGGYTF
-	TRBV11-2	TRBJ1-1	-	TGTGCCAGCAGCGTGGAGATGAACACTGAAGCTTTCTTT	CASSVEMNTEAFF
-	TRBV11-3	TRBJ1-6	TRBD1	TGTGCCAGCAGCTTGGGACAGAAGAATTCACCCCTCCACTTT	CASSLGQKNSPLHF
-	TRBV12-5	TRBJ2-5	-	TGTGCTAGTGGTTTGGGCCGACTAAGTTCACAAGAGACCCAGTACTTC	CASGLGRLSSQETQYF
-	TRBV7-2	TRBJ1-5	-	TGTGCCAGCAGTTCACGGGCTGGAGGGCAGCCCCAGCATTTT	CASSSRAGGQPQHF
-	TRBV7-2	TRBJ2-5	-	TGTGCCAGCAGCTTAGGCGGGGCCGGAGAGACCCAGTACTTC	CASSLGGAGETQYF
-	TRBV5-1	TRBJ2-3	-	TGCGCCAGCCGGGACTCACTAAGTGATACGCAGTATTTT	CASRDSLSDTQYF
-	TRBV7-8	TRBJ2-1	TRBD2	TGTGCCAGCAGCCTCCGAGGCGGGGGGGACAATGAGCAGTTCTTC	CASSLRGGGDNEQFF
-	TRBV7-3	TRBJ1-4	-	TGTGCCAGCAGCTTAACTGAGGGTGAAAAACTGTTTTTT	CASSLTEGEKLFF
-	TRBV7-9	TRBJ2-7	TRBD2	TGTGCCAGCACCTTGGGACTAGCAGGCGAGCAGTACTTC	CASTLGLAGEQYF
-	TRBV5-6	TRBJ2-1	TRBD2	TGTGCCAGCAGCTTGGTAACTAGCGGGGGGACGGGTGAGCAGTTCTTC	CASSLVTSGGTGEQFF
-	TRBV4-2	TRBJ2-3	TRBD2	TGTGCCAGCAGCCAAGATCCGGGGGGAAGCACAGATACGCAGTATTTT	CASSQDPGGSTDTQYF
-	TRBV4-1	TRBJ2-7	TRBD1	TGCGCCAGCAGCCAAGTTAGGACAGGGGCCGCCGAGCAGTACTTC	CASSQVRTGAAEQYF
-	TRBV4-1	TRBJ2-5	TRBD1	TGCGCCAGCAGCTATACTAAGGACAGGGTAGAGACCCAGTACTTC	CASSYTKDRVETQYF
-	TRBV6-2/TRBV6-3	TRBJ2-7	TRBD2	TGTGCCAGCAGTTACCCAGCGTGGAGCGGGGGGGCTACCGGCGAGCAGTACTTC	CASSYPAWSGGATGEQYF
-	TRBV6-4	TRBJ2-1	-	TGTGCCAGCAGGTACCCTCCCGCGCGGACAGAGGGTACCAGTGAGCAGTTCTTC	CASRYPPARTEGTSEQFF
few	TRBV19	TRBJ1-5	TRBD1	TGTGCCAGTACCCCAGGGACAGGAGGTCAGCCCCAGCATTTT	CASTPGTGGQPQHF
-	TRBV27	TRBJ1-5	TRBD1	TGTGCCAGCAGATTATTAGGGGGCCTCAATCAGCCCCAGCATTTT	CASRLLGGLNQPQHF
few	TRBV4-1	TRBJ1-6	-	TGCGCCAGCAGCCAAGAGGTAACTCGGGATTCACCCCTCCACTTT	CASSQEVTRDSPLHF
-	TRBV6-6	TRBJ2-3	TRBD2	TGTGCCAGCAGTTGGGGCGGGGGAAACACAGATACGCAGTATTTT	CASSWGGGNTDTQYF
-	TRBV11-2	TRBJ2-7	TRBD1	TGTGCCAGCACCCGCCGGGCGGACAGGGGTGCCTACGAGCAGTACTTC	CASTRRADRGAYEQYF
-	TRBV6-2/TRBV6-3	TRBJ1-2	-	TGTGCCAGCAGTTATGTCGACACTTTATTTTGGGGCTACACCTTC	CASSYVDTLFWGYTF
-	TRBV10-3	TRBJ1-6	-	TGTGCCATCAGTGAGGACGGGAGTTATAATTCACCCCTCCACTTT	CAISEDGSYNSPLHF
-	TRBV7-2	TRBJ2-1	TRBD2	TGTGCCAGCAGCTCGCGATTAGCGGGGGCATACAATGAGCAGTTCTTC	CASSSRLAGAYNEQFF
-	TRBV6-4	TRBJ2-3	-	TGTGCCAGCAGTCTAACGGGGGGCACAGATACGCAGTATTTT	CASSLTGGTDTQYF
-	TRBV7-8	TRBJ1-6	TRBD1	TGTGCCAGCAGCAAACGGTGGGACAGTGTCCTAGGGGCTTCACCCCTCCACTTT	CASSKRWDSVLGASPLHF
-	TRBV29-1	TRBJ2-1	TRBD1	TGCAGCGTTGCCTCCCGACAGGGGGCAGGAGAGCAGTTCTTC	CSVASRQGAGEQFF
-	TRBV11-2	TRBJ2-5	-	TGTGCCAGCAGCTTAAGCTTGGAGACCCAGTACTTC	CASSLSLETQYF
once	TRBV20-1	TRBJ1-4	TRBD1	TGCAGTGCTAGTGCCAGGGGGCTTAAGAATGAAAAACTGTTTTTT	CSASARGLKNEKLFF